Reported below is one TCR beta chain. Repertoires were generated with immunoSEQ multiplex PCR, while TCRdb's copy carries only in-frame clones and drops some. The table has a few hundred thousand clones, 75% to 85% seen once. Trimming took off 4 bases at V and 0 bases at J, with 6 bases between the two ends. The CDR3 totals 14 residues. CDR1 and CDR2 from the germline V gene are LNHDA and SQIVND (reference sequence). This sample is part of a study of blood T cell repertoires in COVID-19. Sequencing was done on a sample of peripheral blood. This sequence was found in a woman in her forties who had recovered from COVID-19. The V and J genes are TRBV19 and TRBJ1-4; D unresolved. DNA of the CDR3: TGTGCCAGTAGTAAGAGTGCAACTAATGAAAAACTGTTTTTT. Translated: CASSKSATNEKLFF.